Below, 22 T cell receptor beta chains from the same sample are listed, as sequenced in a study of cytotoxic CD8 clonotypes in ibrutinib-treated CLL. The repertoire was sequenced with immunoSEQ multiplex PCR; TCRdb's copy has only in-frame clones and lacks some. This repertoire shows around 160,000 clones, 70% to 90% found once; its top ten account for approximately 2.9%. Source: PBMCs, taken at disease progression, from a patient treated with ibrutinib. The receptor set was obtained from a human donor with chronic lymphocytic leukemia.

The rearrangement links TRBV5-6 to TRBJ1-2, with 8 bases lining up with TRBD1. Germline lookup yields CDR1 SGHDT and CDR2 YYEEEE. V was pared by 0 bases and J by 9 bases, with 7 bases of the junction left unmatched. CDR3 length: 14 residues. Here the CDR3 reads CASSLADRVVRYTF. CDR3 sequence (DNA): TGTGCCAGCAGCTTGGCGGACAGGGTGGTTCGCTACACCTTC.

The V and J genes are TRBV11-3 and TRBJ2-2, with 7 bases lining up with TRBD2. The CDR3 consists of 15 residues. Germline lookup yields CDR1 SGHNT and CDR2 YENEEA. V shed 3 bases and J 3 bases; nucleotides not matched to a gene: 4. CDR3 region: CASSFVAGDTGELFF. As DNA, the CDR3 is TGTGCCAGCAGCTTCGTTGCGGGAGACACCGGGGAGCTGTTTTTT. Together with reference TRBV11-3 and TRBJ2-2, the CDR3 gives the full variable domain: EAGVVQSPRYKIIEKKQPVAFWCNPISGHNTLYWYLQNLGQGPELLIRYENEEAVDDSQLPKDRFSAERLKGVDSTLKIQPAELGDSAVYLCASSFVAGDTGELFFGEGSRLTVL.

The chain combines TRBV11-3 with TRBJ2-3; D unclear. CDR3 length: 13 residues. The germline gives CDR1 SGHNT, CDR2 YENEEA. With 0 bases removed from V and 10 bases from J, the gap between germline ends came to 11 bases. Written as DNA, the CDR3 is TGTGCCAGCAGCTTAGAGTCCGGAGACGCGCAGTATTTT. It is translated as CASSLESGDAQYF.

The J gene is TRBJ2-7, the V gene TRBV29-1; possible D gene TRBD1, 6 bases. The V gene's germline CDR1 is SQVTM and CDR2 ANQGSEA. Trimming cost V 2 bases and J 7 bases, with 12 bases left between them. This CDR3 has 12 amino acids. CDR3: CSVEQGQMEQYF. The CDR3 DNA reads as TGCAGCGTTGAACAGGGACAAATGGAGCAGTACTTC.

The CDR3 DNA follows: TGTGCCAGCAGTTACTCCTCGCAGACCGGGACTGAAGCTTTCTTT. This codes for CASSYSSQTGTEAFF. The chain combines TRBV6-5 with TRBJ1-1; no reliable D call. V was trimmed by 0 bases and J by 5 bases, leaving 13 bases between them. Germline-derived CDR1 and CDR2 are MNHEY and SVGAGI. The CDR3 sequence is 15 residues long.

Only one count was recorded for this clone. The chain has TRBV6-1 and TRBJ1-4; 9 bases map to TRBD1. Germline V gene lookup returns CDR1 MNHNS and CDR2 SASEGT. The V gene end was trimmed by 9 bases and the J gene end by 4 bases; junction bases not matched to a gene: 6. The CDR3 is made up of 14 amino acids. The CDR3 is CASSDRGDNEKLFF. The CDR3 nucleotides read TGTGCCAGTTCCGACAGGGGGGATAATGAAAAACTGTTTTTT.

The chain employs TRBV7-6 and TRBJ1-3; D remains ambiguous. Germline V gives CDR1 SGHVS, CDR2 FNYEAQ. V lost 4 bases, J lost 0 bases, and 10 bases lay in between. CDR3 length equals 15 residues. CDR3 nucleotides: TGTGCCAGCAGCTCCGACCGGAGCTCTGGAAACACCATATATTTT. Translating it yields CASSSDRSSGNTIYF. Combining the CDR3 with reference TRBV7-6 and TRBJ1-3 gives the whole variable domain GAGVSQSPRYKVTKRGQDVALRCDPISGHVSLYWYRQALGQGPEFLTYFNYEAQQDKSGLPNDRFSAERPEGSISTLTIQRTEQRDSAMYRCASSSDRSSGNTIYFGEGSWLTVV.

CDR3 DNA: TGTGCCAGTAGTACCTCTTTGGACAGGGTAGTCAACGAGCAGTACTTC. Its protein is CASSTSLDRVVNEQYF. The chain joins TRBV19 to TRBJ2-7; 8 nucleotides match TRBD1. The junction had 13 bases not matched to a gene; V was cut back by 4 bases and J by 5 bases. The CDR3 runs to 16 residues. CDR1 LNHDA and CDR2 SQIVND come from the germline V gene (reference sequence).

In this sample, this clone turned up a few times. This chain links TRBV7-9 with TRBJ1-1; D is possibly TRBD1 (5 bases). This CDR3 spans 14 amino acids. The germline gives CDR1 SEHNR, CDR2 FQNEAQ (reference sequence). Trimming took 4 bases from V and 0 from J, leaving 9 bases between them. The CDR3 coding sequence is TGTGCCAGCAGCTCGACAGCTATGAACACTGAAGCTTTCTTT. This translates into CASSSTAMNTEAFF.

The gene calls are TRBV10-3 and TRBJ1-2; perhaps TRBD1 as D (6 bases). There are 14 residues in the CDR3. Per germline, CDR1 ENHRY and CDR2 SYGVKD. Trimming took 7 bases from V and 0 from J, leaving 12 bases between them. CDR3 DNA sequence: TGTGCCATCACTCTGGACAGTACTAACTATGGCTACACCTTC. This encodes CAITLDSTNYGYTF.

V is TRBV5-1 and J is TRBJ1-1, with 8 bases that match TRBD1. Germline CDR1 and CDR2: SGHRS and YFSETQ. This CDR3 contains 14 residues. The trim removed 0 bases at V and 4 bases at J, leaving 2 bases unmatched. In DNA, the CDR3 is TGCGCCAGCAGCTTGGGGACAGGGACCACTGAAGCTTTCTTT. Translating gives CASSLGTGTTEAFF.

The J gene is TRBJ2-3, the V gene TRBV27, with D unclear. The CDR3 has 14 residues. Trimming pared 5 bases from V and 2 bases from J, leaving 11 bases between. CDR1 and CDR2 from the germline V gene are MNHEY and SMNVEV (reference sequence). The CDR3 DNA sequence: TGTGCCAGCAGTCCACGGATGAACACAGATACGCAGTATTTT. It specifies CASSPRMNTDTQYF.

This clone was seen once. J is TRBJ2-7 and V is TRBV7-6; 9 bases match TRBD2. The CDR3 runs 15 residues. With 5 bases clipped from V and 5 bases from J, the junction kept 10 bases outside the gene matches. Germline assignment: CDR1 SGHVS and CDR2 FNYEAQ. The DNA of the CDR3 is TGTGCCAGCAGCGCCCCTGGCGGGAGGGCGAACGAGCAGTACTTC. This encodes CASSAPGGRANEQYF.

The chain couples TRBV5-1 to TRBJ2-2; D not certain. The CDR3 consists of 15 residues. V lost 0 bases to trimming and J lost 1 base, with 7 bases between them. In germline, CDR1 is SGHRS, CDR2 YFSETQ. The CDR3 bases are TGCGCCAGCAGCTTGGAGACACAGAACACCGGGGAGCTGTTTTTT. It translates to CASSLETQNTGELFF.

CDR3 nucleotides: TGTGCCAGCAGTTACATCCCTGGGGAGACCCAGTACTTC. Residues: CASSYIPGETQYF. This sequence joins TRBV6-5 and TRBJ2-5; D ambiguous. CDR3 length: 13 residues. CDR1 is MNHEY, CDR2 SVGAGI, per germline. The V gene lost 2 bases and the J gene lost 5 bases, with 9 bases spanning the gap.

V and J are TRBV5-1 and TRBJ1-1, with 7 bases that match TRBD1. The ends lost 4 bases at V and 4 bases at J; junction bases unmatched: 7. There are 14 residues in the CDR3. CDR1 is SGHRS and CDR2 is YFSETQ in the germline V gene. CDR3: CASSPSGGGTEAFF. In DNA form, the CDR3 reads TGCGCCAGCAGCCCTTCAGGGGGAGGCACTGAAGCTTTCTTT.

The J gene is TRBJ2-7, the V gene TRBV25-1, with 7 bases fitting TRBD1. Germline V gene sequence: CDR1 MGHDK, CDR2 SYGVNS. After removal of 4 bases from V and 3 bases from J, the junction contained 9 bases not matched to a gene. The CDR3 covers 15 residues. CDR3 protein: CASSVRGPLDYEQYF. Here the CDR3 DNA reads TGTGCCAGCAGTGTTAGGGGGCCGCTGGACTACGAGCAGTACTTC.

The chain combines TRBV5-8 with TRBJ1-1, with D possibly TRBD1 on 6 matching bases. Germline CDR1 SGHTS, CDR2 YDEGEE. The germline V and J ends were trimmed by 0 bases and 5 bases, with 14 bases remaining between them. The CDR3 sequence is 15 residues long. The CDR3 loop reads CASSLASPGATEAFF. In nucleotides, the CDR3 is TGTGCCAGCAGCTTGGCCTCCCCGGGGGCTACTGAAGCTTTCTTT.

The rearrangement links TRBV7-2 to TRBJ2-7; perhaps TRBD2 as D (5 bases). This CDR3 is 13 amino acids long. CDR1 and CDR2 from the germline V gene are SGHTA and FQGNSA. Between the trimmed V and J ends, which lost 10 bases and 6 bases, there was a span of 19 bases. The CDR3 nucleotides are TGTGCCACCCGCGAGGGAACTGGTGGCGAGCAGTACTTC. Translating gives CATREGTGGEQYF.

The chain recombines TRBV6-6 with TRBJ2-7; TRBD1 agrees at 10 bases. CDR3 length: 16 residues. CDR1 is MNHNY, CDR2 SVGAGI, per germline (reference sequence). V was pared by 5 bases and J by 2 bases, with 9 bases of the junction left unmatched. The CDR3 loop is CASSGPGGTGAYEQYF. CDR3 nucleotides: TGTGCCAGCAGTGGTCCCGGGGGGACAGGGGCCTACGAGCAGTACTTC.

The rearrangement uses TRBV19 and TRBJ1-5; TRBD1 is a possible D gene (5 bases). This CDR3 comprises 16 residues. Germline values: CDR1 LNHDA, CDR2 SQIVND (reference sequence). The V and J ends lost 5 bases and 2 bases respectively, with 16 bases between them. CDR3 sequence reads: CASSPWAGPGNQPQHF. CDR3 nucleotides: TGTGCCAGTAGTCCTTGGGCGGGACCTGGCAATCAGCCCCAGCATTTT.

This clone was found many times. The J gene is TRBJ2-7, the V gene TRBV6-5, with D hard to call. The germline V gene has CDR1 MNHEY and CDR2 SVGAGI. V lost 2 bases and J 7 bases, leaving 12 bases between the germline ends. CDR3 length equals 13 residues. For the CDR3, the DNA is TGTGCCAGCAGTTACGAGAGACGAGGAGAGCAGTACTTC. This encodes CASSYERRGEQYF.